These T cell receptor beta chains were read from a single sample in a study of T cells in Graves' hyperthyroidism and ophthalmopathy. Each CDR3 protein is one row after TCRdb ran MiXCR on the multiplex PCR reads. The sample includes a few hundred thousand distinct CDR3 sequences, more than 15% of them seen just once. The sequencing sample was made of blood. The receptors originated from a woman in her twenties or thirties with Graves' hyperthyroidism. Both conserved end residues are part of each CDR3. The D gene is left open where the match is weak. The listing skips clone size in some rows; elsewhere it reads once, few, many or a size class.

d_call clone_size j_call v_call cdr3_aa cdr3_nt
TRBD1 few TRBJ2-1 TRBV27 CASSLGQGRSEQFF TGTGCCAGCAGTCTCGGACAGGGGCGGTCTGAGCAGTTCTTC
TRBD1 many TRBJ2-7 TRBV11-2 CASSRLGTGSYEQYF TGTGCCAGCAGCCGGCTGGGGACAGGCTCCTACGAGCAGTACTTC
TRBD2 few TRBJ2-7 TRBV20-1 CSARDARTSGRLDEQYF TGCAGTGCTAGAGACGCTCGTACTAGCGGGAGGTTGGACGAGCAGTACTTC
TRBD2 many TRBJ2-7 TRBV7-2 CASSLRREGYEQYF TGTGCCAGCAGCTTAAGGCGGGAGGGCTACGAGCAGTACTTC
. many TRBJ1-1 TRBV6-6 CASSYWDTEAFF TGTGCCAGCAGTTACTGGGACACTGAAGCTTTCTTT
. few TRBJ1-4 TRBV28 CASQNRDLEKLFF TGTGCCAGCCAAAACCGGGACCTTGAAAAACTGTTTTTT
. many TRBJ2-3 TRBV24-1 CATSDLTDNTDTQYF TGTGCCACCAGTGATTTGACGGACAACACAGATACGCAGTATTTT
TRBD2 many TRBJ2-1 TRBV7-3 CASSSMGARSGRRDEQFF TGTGCCAGCAGCTCAATGGGCGCCCGAAGCGGGAGACGGGATGAGCAGTTCTTC
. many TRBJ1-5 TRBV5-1 CASSEEGYQPQHF TGCGCCAGCAGCGAAGAGGGCTATCAGCCCCAGCATTTT
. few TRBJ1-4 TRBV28 CASSFGGNEKLFF TGTGCCAGCAGTTTTGGGGGGAATGAAAAACTGTTTTTT
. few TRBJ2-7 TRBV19 CASSIEAATSYEQYF TGTGCCAGTAGTATCGAAGCGGCCACTTCCTACGAGCAGTACTTC
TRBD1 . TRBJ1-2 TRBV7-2 CASSSGTGVLNGYTF TGTGCCAGCAGTTCCGGGACAGGCGTACTAAATGGCTACACCTTC
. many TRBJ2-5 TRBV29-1 CSIGDGRGETQYF TGCAGCATAGGGGACGGAAGGGGGGAGACCCAGTACTTC
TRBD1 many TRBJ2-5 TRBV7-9 CASSLAWTGGLETQYF TGTGCCAGCAGCTTAGCGTGGACAGGGGGCTTGGAGACCCAGTACTTC
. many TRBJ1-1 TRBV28 CATYRDTSEAFF TGTGCCACCTACCGGGACACCTCTGAAGCTTTCTTT
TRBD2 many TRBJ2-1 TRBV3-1 CASSSGLAGGREQFF TGTGCCAGCAGTTCTGGACTAGCGGGAGGGCGGGAGCAGTTCTTC
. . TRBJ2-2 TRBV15 CATKGVLDTGELFF TGTGCCACCAAGGGGGTTTTAGACACCGGGGAGCTGTTTTTT
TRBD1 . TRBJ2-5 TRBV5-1 CASSLAGGLETQYF TGCGCCAGCAGCTTGGCAGGGGGCTTAGAGACCCAGTACTTC
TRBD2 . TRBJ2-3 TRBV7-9 CASSLGLAETDTQYF TGTGCCAGCAGCTTGGGACTAGCGGAAACAGATACGCAGTATTTT
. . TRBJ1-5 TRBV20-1 CSARLDAKGSNNQPQHF TGCAGTGCTAGACTAGATGCAAAAGGGTCCAACAATCAGCCCCAGCATTTT
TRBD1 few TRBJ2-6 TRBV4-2 CASSPVGQGENSGANVLTF TGTGCCAGCAGCCCCGTGGGACAGGGTGAAAACTCTGGGGCCAACGTCCTGACTTTC
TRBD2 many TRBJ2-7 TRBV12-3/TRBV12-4 CASSFAGGDYEQYF TGTGCCAGCAGTTTTGCGGGAGGGGATTACGAGCAGTACTTC
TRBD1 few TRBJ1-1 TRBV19 CASSIWGTGGTKAFF TGTGCCAGTAGTATTTGGGGAACAGGGGGAACCAAAGCTTTCTTT
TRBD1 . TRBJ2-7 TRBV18 CASSPGQGLGEQYF TGTGCCAGCTCACCCGGACAGGGTTTGGGCGAGCAGTACTTC
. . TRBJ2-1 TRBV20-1 CSARRAGSSCNEQFF TGCAGTGCTAGGAGGGCGGGAAGCTCCTGCAATGAGCAGTTCTTC
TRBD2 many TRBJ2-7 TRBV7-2 CASSLSASGDSYEQYF TGTGCCAGCAGCCTCTCAGCTAGCGGGGATTCCTACGAGCAGTACTTC
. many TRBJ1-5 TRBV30 CAWNRHSNQPQHF TGTGCCTGGAACCGACATAGCAATCAGCCCCAGCATTTT
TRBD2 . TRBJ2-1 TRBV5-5 CASSTTSGRASSVNEQFF TGTGCCAGCAGCACGACTAGCGGGAGGGCCTCGTCTGTGAATGAGCAGTTCTTC
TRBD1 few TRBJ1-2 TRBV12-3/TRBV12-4 CASSPGQAVYGYTF TGTGCCAGCAGTCCCGGACAGGCGGTCTATGGCTACACCTTC
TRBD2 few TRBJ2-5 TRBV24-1 CATSDASGKIREVQETQYF TGTGCCACCAGTGACGCTAGCGGAAAGATCCGAGAAGTCCAAGAGACCCAGTACTTC
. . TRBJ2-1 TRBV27 CASSLHGDYNEQFF TGTGCCAGCAGTTTACACGGGGACTACAATGAGCAGTTCTTC
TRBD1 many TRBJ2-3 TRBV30 CAYALTGTTDTQYF TGTGCCTATGCGCTGACAGGGACCACAGATACGCAGTATTTT
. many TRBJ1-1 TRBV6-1 CASSEQGSTEAFF TGTGCCAGCAGTGAACAAGGGTCGACTGAAGCTTTCTTT
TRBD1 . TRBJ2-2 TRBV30 CAWSRTGQGTGELFF TGTGCCTGGAGCCGGACAGGGCAGGGGACCGGGGAGCTGTTTTTT
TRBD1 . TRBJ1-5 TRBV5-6 CASSYGTANQPQHF TGTGCCAGCAGCTACGGGACAGCTAATCAGCCCCAGCATTTT
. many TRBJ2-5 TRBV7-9 CASSLSSGARETQYF TGTGCCAGCAGCTTATCGTCAGGGGCCAGGGAGACCCAGTACTTC